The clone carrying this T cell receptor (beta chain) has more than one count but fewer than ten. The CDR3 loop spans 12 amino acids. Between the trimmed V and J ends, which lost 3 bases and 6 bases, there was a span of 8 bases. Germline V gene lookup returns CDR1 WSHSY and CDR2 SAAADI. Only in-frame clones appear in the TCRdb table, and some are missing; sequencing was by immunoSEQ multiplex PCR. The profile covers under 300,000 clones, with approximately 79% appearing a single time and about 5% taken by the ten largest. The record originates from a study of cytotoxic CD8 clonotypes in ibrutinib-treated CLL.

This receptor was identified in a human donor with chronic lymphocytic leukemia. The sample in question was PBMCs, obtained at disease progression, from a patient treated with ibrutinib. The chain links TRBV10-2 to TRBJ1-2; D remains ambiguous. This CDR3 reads CASSEKGDGYTF. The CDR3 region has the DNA TGCGCCAGCAGTGAAAAAGGTGATGGCTACACCTTC.